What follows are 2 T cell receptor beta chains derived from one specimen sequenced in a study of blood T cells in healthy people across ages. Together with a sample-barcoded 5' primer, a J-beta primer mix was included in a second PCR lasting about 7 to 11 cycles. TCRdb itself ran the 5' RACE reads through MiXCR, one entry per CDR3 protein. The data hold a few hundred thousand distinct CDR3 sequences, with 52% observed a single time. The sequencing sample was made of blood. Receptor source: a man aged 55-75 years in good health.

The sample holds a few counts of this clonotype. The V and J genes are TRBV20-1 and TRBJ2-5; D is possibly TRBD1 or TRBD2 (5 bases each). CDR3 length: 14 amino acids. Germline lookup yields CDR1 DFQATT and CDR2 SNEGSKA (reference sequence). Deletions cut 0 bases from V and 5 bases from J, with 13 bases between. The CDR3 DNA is TGCAGTGCTAGAGAGGGGACCCGGCGGGAGACCCAGTACTTC. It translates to CSAREGTRRETQYF.

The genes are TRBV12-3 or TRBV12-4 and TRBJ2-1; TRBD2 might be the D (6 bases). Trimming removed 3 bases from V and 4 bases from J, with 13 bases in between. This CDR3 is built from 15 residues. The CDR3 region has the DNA TGTGCCAGCAGTTTCTTAGCGGCAGGTTACAATGAGCAGTTCTTC. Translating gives CASSFLAAGYNEQFF.